Listed below are T cell receptor beta chains from one sample, sequenced in a study of T cells in Graves' hyperthyroidism and ophthalmopathy. TCRdb re-derived calls from the multiplex PCR reads in MiXCR, one entry per CDR3 protein. The sample contains hundreds of thousands of distinct CDR3 sequences, 14% to 15% of which appear only once. Sequencing used blood. These receptors came from a woman in her 40s with Graves' ophthalmopathy. Both conserved end residues are part of each CDR3. A D gene is named only where the DNA matches it firmly. Expanded clones get a size class; other rows say once, few or many, or leave the size out.

v_call	clone_size	j_call	d_call	cdr3_length	cdr3_nt	cdr3_aa
TRBV29-1	few	TRBJ2-5	TRBD2	13	TGCAGCGTTGAAGGGGGGGGAGAAGAGACCCAGTACTTC	CSVEGGGEETQYF
TRBV7-7	many	TRBJ2-5	TRBD2	14	TGTGCTAGCAGCTTAGGCGGGGGGGACCTGACCCAGTACTTC	CASSLGGGDLTQYF
TRBV7-2	many	TRBJ2-7	TRBD2	15	TGTGCCAGCAGCGAGATGGGTGGACTAGCGGACGAGCAGTACTTC	CASSEMGGLADEQYF
TRBV30	.	TRBJ1-4	.	14	TGTGCCTGGAGTACCCGGGACCGTAATGAAAAACTGTTTTTT	CAWSTRDRNEKLFF
TRBV19	.	TRBJ1-2	.	14	TGTGCCAGTAGCAGCGCGGGGGGGACTCGGGGCTACACCTTC	CASSSAGGTRGYTF
TRBV7-2	many	TRBJ2-2	.	15	TGTGCCAGCAGCTTATACCAGGGACGTGCCGGGGAGCTGTTTTTT	CASSLYQGRAGELFF
TRBV29-1	many	TRBJ1-1	TRBD1	13	TGCAGCGTGGGACAGGGGGCCGGCACTGAAGCTTTCTTT	CSVGQGAGTEAFF
TRBV27	many	TRBJ2-5	TRBD1	14	TGTGCCAGCAGTCAGGGACAGGGGGGAGAGACCCAGTACTTC	CASSQGQGGETQYF
TRBV20-1	many	TRBJ1-2	TRBD1	12	TGCAGTGCTACAGGGGGCGTATATGGCTACACCTTC	CSATGGVYGYTF
TRBV24-1	many	TRBJ2-5	.	15	TGTGCCACCAGTGACTCCGGGACACACAAGAGAACCCAGTACTTC	CATSDSGTHKRTQYF
TRBV6-1	.	TRBJ1-2	.	15	TGTGCCAGCAGTGGGCCCGGGGTAGCTAACTATGGCTACACCTTC	CASSGPGVANYGYTF
TRBV28	.	TRBJ1-2	.	13	TGTGCCAGCAGTTTCCCCACAATGGGGAGCTACACCTTC	CASSFPTMGSYTF
TRBV28	many	TRBJ2-3	TRBD2	15	TGTGCCAGCAGTGGGGGGGAGGCTGGCACAGATACGCAGTATTTT	CASSGGEAGTDTQYF
TRBV20-1	many	TRBJ2-2	TRBD2	15	TGCAGTGCTAGGGCCGGACTAGCGGTAGACGGGGAGCTGTTTTTT	CSARAGLAVDGELFF
TRBV18	.	TRBJ2-7	TRBD1	14	TGTGCCAGCTCAGACTGGGACAGACCCCACGAGCAGTACTTC	CASSDWDRPHEQYF
TRBV28	many	TRBJ1-5	.	15	TGTGCCAGCAGTATACGGGGGAAGGGCAATCAGCCCCAGCATTTT	CASSIRGKGNQPQHF
TRBV28	many	TRBJ2-2	.	17	TGTGCCAGCAGCTCCGGGGGGCGGGAGTGGTACACCGGGGAGCTGTTTTTT	CASSSGGREWYTGELFF
TRBV29-1	many	TRBJ2-5	.	15	TGCAGCGTTGTCGGTGGGGAAGGGGGTATAGAGACCCAGTACTTC	CSVVGGEGGIETQYF
TRBV6-8	many	TRBJ2-2	.	14	TGTGCCAGAACGGTATCGGTCAACACCGGGGAGCTGTTTTTT	CARTVSVNTGELFF
TRBV6-1	many	TRBJ2-7	TRBD2	15	TGTGCCAGCACCCCGAGCGTACTAGCGGGCTACGAGCAGTACTTC	CASTPSVLAGYEQYF
TRBV3-1	.	TRBJ2-5	.	17	TGTGCCAGCAGCCAAGACGGGCGGAGGGGGTACCAAGAGACCCAGTACTTC	CASSQDGRRGYQETQYF
TRBV6-1	.	TRBJ1-2	.	12	TGTGCCAGCGGACGCCAGGGTGCTGGCTACACCTTC	CASGRQGAGYTF
TRBV28	.	TRBJ2-7	TRBD2	18	TGTGCCAGCAGTGTCGCTGGGGAGGGACTAGCGAAATCCTACGAGCAGTACTTC	CASSVAGEGLAKSYEQYF
TRBV20-1	few	TRBJ2-5	TRBD1	13	TGCAGTGGAGGCAAAGGGGGCAAGGAGACCCAGTACTTC	CSGGKGGKETQYF
TRBV6-1	many	TRBJ2-7	TRBD1	15	TGTGCCAGCAGTGAACCCGGGACAGGTAGTTCCGAGCAGTACTTC	CASSEPGTGSSEQYF
TRBV6-5	many	TRBJ2-5	.	15	TGTGCCAGCAGTTACTCGTACTGGGTTAAAGAGACCCAGTACTTC	CASSYSYWVKETQYF
TRBV27	many	TRBJ1-1	.	15	TGTGCCAGCACCCGGATCGGACGCTCGAACACTGAAGCTTTCTTT	CASTRIGRSNTEAFF
TRBV28	many	TRBJ2-5	.	16	TGTGCCAGCAGTCCCCCAGCGGCTCTCTCCGGGGAGACCCAGTACTTC	CASSPPAALSGETQYF
TRBV9	few	TRBJ2-6	.	12	TGTGCCAGCAGCCCCCTGGCCAACGTCCTGACTTTC	CASSPLANVLTF
TRBV12-3/TRBV12-4	many	TRBJ1-1	.	18	TGTGCCAGCACCTGGGGATGGGTTTTTCAGCGATTTAGCACTGAAGCTTTCTTT	CASTWGWVFQRFSTEAFF
TRBV9	few	TRBJ2-7	TRBD2	14	TGTGCCAGCAGCCGGGGACTAGCGGTTTACGAGCAGTACTTC	CASSRGLAVYEQYF